The 25 T cell receptor beta chains reported below all come from one sample, sequenced in a study of T cells in Graves' hyperthyroidism and ophthalmopathy. RNA transcripts yielded amplified TCR beta CDR3 regions. HTBI primers drove first-round RT-PCR of the TCR CDR3. Using its own MiXCR run on the multiplex PCR reads, TCRdb lists one record per CDR3 protein. This table has about 840,000 distinct CDR3 sequences, 35% to 45% appearing once. Sequencing was carried out using blood. Receptors were obtained from a man between 18 and 29 years old with Graves' hyperthyroidism.

The gene calls are TRBV11-2 and TRBJ1-1, with D possibly being TRBD1 (6 bases). The CDR3 length is 17 residues. Germline CDR1 SGHAT, CDR2 FQNNGV. V lost 4 bases to trimming and J lost 1 base, with 19 bases between them. The CDR3 DNA follows: TGTGCCAGCAGCTCGTCCAGCAAGGGGGGCCGGAACACTGAAGCTTTCTTT. Translation: CASSSSSKGGRNTEAFF.

The CDR3 protein is CASRGGGAGQPQHF. The CDR3 DNA is TGTGCCAGCAGGGGAGGGGGCGCCGGTCAGCCCCAGCATTTT. The genes are TRBV6-1 and TRBJ1-5; 7 bases map to TRBD1. With V trimmed by 6 bases and J by 6 bases, 8 bases remained unmatched. This CDR3 is 14 amino acids long. Germline lookup yields CDR1 MNHNS and CDR2 SASEGT.

In regard to this clonotype: A read error may produce the germline difference seen at one junction end. This chain joins TRBV15 and TRBJ1-1; D not certain. This CDR3 spans 14 amino acids. Germline CDR1 is LNHNV and CDR2 is YYDKDF (reference sequence). CDR3 DNA sequence: TGTGTCACCAGCAGAGGCTGGCCCTACACTGAAGCTTTCTTT. This translates into CVTSRGWPYTEAFF. Filled out from reference TRBV15 and TRBJ1-1, the complete variable domain reads DAMVIQNPRYQVTQFGKPVTLSCSQTLNHNVMYWYQQKSSQAPKLLFHYYDKDFNNEADTPDNFQSRRPNTSFCFLDIRSPGLGDTAMYLCVTSRGWPYTEAFFGQGTRLTVV.

This chain joins TRBV6-5 and TRBJ2-2; unclear D gene. Germline V gene lookup returns CDR1 MNHEY and CDR2 SVGAGI. The CDR3 length is 15 residues. Deletions cut 0 bases from V and 1 base from J, with 6 bases between. CDR3 sequence: CASSYSGRNTGELFF. CDR3 nucleotide sequence: TGTGCCAGCAGTTACTCAGGCAGGAACACCGGGGAGCTGTTTTTT.

CDR3 in amino acids: CASSLVAGANTGELFF. CDR3 in DNA: TGTGCCAGCAGCTTAGTAGCGGGGGCGAACACCGGGGAGCTGTTTTTT. This chain connects TRBV13 to TRBJ2-2; 9 bases agree with TRBD2. This CDR3 has 16 residues. The V gene's germline CDR1 is PRHDT and CDR2 FYEKMQ (reference sequence). The ends lost 1 base at V and 0 bases at J; junction bases unmatched: 0.

The chain combines TRBV7-9 with TRBJ2-7, with 8 bases fitting TRBD2. Germline-derived CDR1 and CDR2 are SEHNR and FQNEAQ (reference sequence). The J segment lost 6 bases and the V segment lost 5 bases, leaving 3 bases of the junction unmatched. The CDR3 has 12 residues. CDR3 sequence: CASSPGGFEQYF. The CDR3 bases are TGTGCCAGCAGCCCGGGGGGGTTCGAGCAGTACTTC.

This clonotype showed up many times. This chain joins TRBV20-1 and TRBJ1-6; D may be TRBD1 (6 bases). Germline V gene data show CDR1 as DFQATT and CDR2 as SNEGSKA (reference sequence). This CDR3 has 14 amino acids. V was clipped by 5 bases and J by 9 bases, with 17 bases between them. The CDR3 is CSAEVGGPVSPLHF. The CDR3 nucleotides read TGCAGTGCTGAGGTCGGGGGCCCGGTTTCACCCCTCCACTTT.

The V call is TRBV15, the J call TRBJ2-5; 11 bases are shared with TRBD2. The CDR3 has 15 residues. The germline V gene encodes CDR1 LNHNV and CDR2 YYDKDF (reference sequence). The J segment lost 2 bases and the V segment lost 6 bases, leaving 5 bases of the junction unmatched. The CDR3 reads CATRRLAGRQETQYF. The CDR3 bases are TGTGCCACCAGGAGACTAGCGGGGAGACAAGAGACCCAGTACTTC.

Regarding this clonotype: One base away lies a much larger clone, so this may be a sequencing read error. The V and J genes are TRBV2 and TRBJ1-2, with a weak D call TRBD1 (5 bases). Deletions cut 10 bases from V and 5 bases from J, with 26 bases between. Germline-derived CDR1 and CDR2 are SNHLY and FYNNEI. This CDR3 is built from 16 residues. CDR3 coding DNA: TGTGCCATCGTCCCGGATGGGAGGGGTTGGGGTTATGGCTACACCTTC. Its translation is CAIVPDGRGWGYGYTF. Full variable domain (outside the CDR3, taken from reference TRBV2 and TRBJ1-2): EPEVTQTPSHQVTQMGQEVILRCVPISNHLYFYWYRQILGQKVEFLVSFYNNEISEKSEIFDDQFSVERPDGSNFTLKIRSTKLEDSAMYFCAIVPDGRGWGYGYTFGSGTRLTVV.

This chain connects TRBV12-3 or TRBV12-4 to TRBJ1-5; 7 nucleotides align to TRBD1. The V gene end was trimmed by 6 bases and the J gene end by 6 bases; junction bases not matched to a gene: 5. The CDR3 is 13 residues long. CDR3: CASSRTGAQPQHF. The CDR3 region has the DNA TGTGCCAGCAGCCGTACAGGGGCTCAGCCCCAGCATTTT.

The chain combines TRBV7-9 with TRBJ1-4; the D is unclear. The CDR3 runs to 14 residues. The V end lost 2 bases, the J end lost 8 bases, and 12 bases lay between the germline ends. The germline V gene has CDR1 SEHNR and CDR2 FQNEAQ (reference sequence). The CDR3 here is CASSLWSSGEKLFF. The DNA of the CDR3 is TGTGCCAGCAGCTTATGGTCCTCTGGAGAAAAACTGTTTTTT.

This clonotype showed up many times. The chain carries TRBV19 and TRBJ1-6; 9 nucleotides agree with TRBD1. This CDR3 has 14 residues. Trimming cost V 6 bases and J 9 bases; bases outside gene matches: 6. Germline values: CDR1 LNHDA, CDR2 SQIVND (reference sequence). CDR3 bases: TGTGCCAGTAGAATCGGACAGGGGTCTTCACCCCTCCACTTT. This translates into CASRIGQGSSPLHF.

A few counts support this clonotype. The V gene is TRBV7-6, the J gene TRBJ2-7, with D unresolved. Germline values: CDR1 SGHVS, CDR2 FNYEAQ. CDR3 length: 15 residues. Trimming took 2 bases from V and 0 from J, leaving 11 bases between them. Written as DNA, the CDR3 is TGTGCCAGCAGCTTAAAAAGTACAGCCTCCTACGAGCAGTACTTC. It translates to CASSLKSTASYEQYF.

This clonotype was counted at least ten times. This chain joins TRBV15 and TRBJ2-2; 9 nucleotides line up with TRBD1. The CDR3 sequence is 15 residues long. The V gene's germline CDR1 is LNHNV and CDR2 YYDKDF (reference sequence). J was trimmed by 0 bases and V by 5 bases; bases with no gene match: 1. The CDR3 here is CATSGQGSNTGELFF. The CDR3 DNA reads TGTGCCACCAGCGGACAGGGGTCGAACACCGGGGAGCTGTTTTTT. The variable domain in full, with the rest retrieved from reference TRBV15 and TRBJ2-2, is DAMVIQNPRYQVTQFGKPVTLSCSQTLNHNVMYWYQQKSSQAPKLLFHYYDKDFNNEADTPDNFQSRRPNTSFCFLDIRSPGLGDTAMYLCATSGQGSNTGELFFGEGSRLTVL.

The chain combines TRBV12-3 or TRBV12-4 with TRBJ1-1; D ambiguous. With 10 bases removed from V and 1 base from J, the gap between germline ends came to 16 bases. This CDR3 spans 14 amino acids. Written as DNA, the CDR3 is TGTGCCAACCAGATAGGAGGAGGGAACACTGAAGCTTTCTTT. Its translation: CANQIGGGNTEAFF.

This clonotype was counted many times. The CDR3 nucleotides are TGTGCCAGCAGCTTAGAAGGCGGGAGCTCCTACGAGCAGTACTTC. It translates to CASSLEGGSSYEQYF. The J gene is TRBJ2-7, the V gene TRBV7-9; 7 nucleotides align to TRBD2. The CDR3 has 15 residues. Germline loops: CDR1 SEHNR, CDR2 FQNEAQ (reference sequence). V lost 1 base to trimming and J lost 0 bases; unmatched junction nucleotides: 3.

This chain joins TRBV24-1 and TRBJ2-6, with a weak D call TRBD1 (6 bases). Germline V gene sequence: CDR1 KGHDR, CDR2 SFDVKD. The V end was cut by 6 bases, the J end by 6 bases, with 14 bases between. CDR3 length: 15 residues. CDR3: CATSPGAGSANVLTF. As DNA, the CDR3 is TGTGCCACCAGTCCAGGGGCCGGATCGGCCAACGTCCTGACTTTC.

Notes on this clonotype: Compared with germline, one end of the junction differs, possibly owing to a read error. The gene calls are TRBV2 and TRBJ1-1, with a possible D match to TRBD1 (5 bases). The V gene's germline CDR1 is SNHLY and CDR2 FYNNEI. There are 18 residues in the CDR3. The CDR3 DNA reads as TGCGCCAGCAGCCGTGCCGGGGCAGGCCATCTTTTGAACACTGAAGCTTTCTTT. Protein sequence: CASSRAGAGHLLNTEAFF.

This clonotype was detected only once. The rearrangement links TRBV9 to TRBJ1-1; D is uncertain. Germline values: CDR1 SGDLS, CDR2 YYNGEE. The V gene lost 0 bases and the J gene lost 0 bases, with 12 bases spanning the gap. The CDR3 totals 16 residues. The CDR3 reads CASSVEGGRVNTEAFF. The CDR3 region has the DNA TGTGCCAGCAGCGTAGAGGGAGGGCGAGTGAACACTGAAGCTTTCTTT.

This clonotype occurred many times. The chain uses TRBV6-5 and TRBJ1-1, with D perhaps matching TRBD1 (6 bases). The V end lost 2 bases, the J end lost 5 bases, and 12 bases lay between the germline ends. The CDR3 runs to 14 residues. Germline assignment: CDR1 MNHEY and CDR2 SVGAGI. CDR3 sequence reads: CASSYGQTPTEAFF. CDR3 in DNA: TGTGCCAGCAGTTACGGACAGACTCCAACTGAAGCTTTCTTT.

This clonotype was counted a single time. CDR3 sequence reads: CASSTVAAYNEQFF. The CDR3, as DNA: TGTGCCAGTAGTACGGTAGCGGCCTACAATGAGCAGTTCTTC. The chain combines TRBV19 with TRBJ2-1; tentative D call: TRBD2 (6 bases). The CDR3 totals 14 residues. The ends were cut back, 4 bases at V and 2 bases at J, with 9 bases in the middle. From germline, CDR1 is LNHDA and CDR2 SQIVND (reference sequence).

Details on this clonotype: An end of the junction does not agree with germline; a read error may underlie this. This chain links TRBV9 with TRBJ1-1; no firm D call. The germline CDR1 and CDR2 sequences are SGDLS and YYNGEE. The CDR3 spans 12 residues. CDR3 sequence: CASSQGNTEALF. The DNA of the CDR3 is TGCGCCAGCAGCCAAGGAAACACTGAAGCTTTGTTT.

Regarding this clonotype: The junction differs from germline at one of its ends, possibly a read error. This chain connects TRBV7-9 to TRBJ2-2; D gene unclear. Germline V gene sequence: CDR1 SEHNR, CDR2 FQNEAQ (reference sequence). The CDR3 loop spans 11 amino acids. This CDR3 reads CAGSPTGELFF. The CDR3 bases are TGTGCCGGCAGCCCAACCGGGGAGCTGTTTTTT.

At least ten counts were recorded for this clonotype. This chain links TRBV15 with TRBJ2-5; the D gene is possibly TRBD2 (5 bases). Germline V gene data show CDR1 as LNHNV and CDR2 as YYDKDF (reference sequence). V lost 6 bases to trimming and J lost 5 bases, with 7 bases between them. The length of the CDR3 is 11 residues. The CDR3 sequence is CATRERETQYF. The CDR3 bases are TGTGCCACCAGAGAGCGGGAGACCCAGTACTTC.

In this sample, this clonotype turned up a few times. V usage is TRBV19 and J usage is TRBJ1-1, with 11 positions matching TRBD1. The V gene end was trimmed by 5 bases and the J gene end by 1 base; junction bases not matched to a gene: 6. Looked up from germline, CDR1 is LNHDA and CDR2 is SQIVND (reference sequence). This CDR3 has 16 residues. CDR3 amino acids: CASSPRGTGGNTEAFF. CDR3 DNA: TGTGCCAGTAGTCCCCGGGGGACAGGGGGGAACACTGAAGCTTTCTTT.